This TCR beta chain was observed in a study of T cell responses to AZD1222 COVID-19 vaccine. General study findings and limits: All repertoire sampling was performed exclusively after the peak T cell response. An increase in Spike-specific TCR breadth and depth was observed after two AZD1222 doses. At baseline, seropositivity was found in only six or seven AZD1222 recipients. Across the whole spike, CD4 TCRs peaked at regions 160-218 and 743-854.

The CDR3 has 15 residues. Some clones are missing from TCRdb's copy, which holds only in-frame ones; the method was immunoSEQ multiplex PCR. The sample has approximately 110,000 clones, 88% seen once; the top ten hold 6.5%. Note on this clone: Antigen unknown.

The sample was peripheral blood, taken 28 days after the second AZD1222 dose. This chain links TRBV21-1 with TRBJ1-3. TRBV21-1 is reported as a pseudogene. The sequence was obtained from an adult who received the AZD1222 COVID-19 vaccine. The DNA of the CDR3 is TGTGCCAGCAGCAACCCCATCTTGAGGGGAAACACCATATATTTT. It is translated as CASSNPILRGNTIYF.